The present entry profiles one T cell receptor beta chain with its context. Its specificity is unknown. Each patient relapsed following autologous stem cell transplantation, and prior brentuximab vedotin exposure differed. The data originate from a study of PD-1 blockade in classical Hodgkin lymphoma. Overall study results and limits: Lower baseline TCR diversity marked trial partial responders and progressors.

The method was immunoSEQ multiplex PCR; TCRdb's version includes in-frame clones alone and lacks a portion of them. The sample has around 91,000 clones; roughly 76% are singletons. The CDR3 loop spans 12 amino acids. CDR1 and CDR2 (germline): SNHLY, FYNNEI. The ends were cut back, 4 bases at V and 5 bases at J, with 8 bases in the middle. Sequencing was performed on peripheral blood mononuclear cells (PBMCs), taken before the second cycle of nivolumab. This rearrangement joins TRBV2 to TRBJ1-1; D is uncertain. The sequence derives from a human donor with classical Hodgkin lymphoma. In nucleotides, the CDR3 is TGTGCCAGCAGTGGCGGAGGGACTGAAGCTTTCTTT. Encoded protein: CASSGGGTEAFF.